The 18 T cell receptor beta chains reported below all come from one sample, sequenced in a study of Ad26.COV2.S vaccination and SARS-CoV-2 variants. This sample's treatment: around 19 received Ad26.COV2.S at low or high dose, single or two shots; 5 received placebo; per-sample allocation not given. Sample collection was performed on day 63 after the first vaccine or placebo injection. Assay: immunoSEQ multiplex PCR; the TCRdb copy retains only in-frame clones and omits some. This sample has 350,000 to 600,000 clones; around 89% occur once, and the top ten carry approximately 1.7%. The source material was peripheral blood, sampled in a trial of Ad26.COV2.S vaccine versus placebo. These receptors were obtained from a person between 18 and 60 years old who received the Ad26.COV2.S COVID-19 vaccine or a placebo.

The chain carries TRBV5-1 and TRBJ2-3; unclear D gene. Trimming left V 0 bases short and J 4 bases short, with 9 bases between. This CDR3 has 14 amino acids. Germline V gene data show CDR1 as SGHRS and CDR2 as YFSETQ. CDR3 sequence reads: CASSLALGPDTQYF. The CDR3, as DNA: TGCGCCAGCAGCTTGGCGCTAGGTCCAGATACGCAGTATTTT.

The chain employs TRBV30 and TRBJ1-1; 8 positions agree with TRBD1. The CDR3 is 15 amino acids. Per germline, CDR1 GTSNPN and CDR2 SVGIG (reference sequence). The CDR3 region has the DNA TGTGCGCACACCAGGGGGCAGTGGATGAACACTGAAGCTTTCTTT. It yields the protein CAHTRGQWMNTEAFF.

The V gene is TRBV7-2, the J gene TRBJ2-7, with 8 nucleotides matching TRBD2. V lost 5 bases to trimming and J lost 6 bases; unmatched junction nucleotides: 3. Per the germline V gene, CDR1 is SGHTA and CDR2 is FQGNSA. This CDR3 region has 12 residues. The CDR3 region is CASSESGGEQYF. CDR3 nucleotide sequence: TGTGCCAGCAGCGAGAGCGGGGGCGAGCAGTACTTC.

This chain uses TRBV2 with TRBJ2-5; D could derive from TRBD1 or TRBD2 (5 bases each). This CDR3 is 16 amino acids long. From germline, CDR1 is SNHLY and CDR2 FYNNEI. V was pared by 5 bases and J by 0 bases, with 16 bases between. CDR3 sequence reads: CASSMPPREYQETQYF. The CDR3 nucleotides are TGTGCCAGCAGTATGCCCCCCAGGGAGTACCAAGAGACCCAGTACTTC.

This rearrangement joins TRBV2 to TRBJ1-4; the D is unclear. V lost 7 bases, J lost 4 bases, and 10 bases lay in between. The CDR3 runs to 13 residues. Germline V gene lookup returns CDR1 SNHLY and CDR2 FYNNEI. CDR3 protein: CASKKTYNEKLFF. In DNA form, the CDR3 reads TGTGCCAGCAAGAAAACCTATAATGAAAAACTGTTTTTT.

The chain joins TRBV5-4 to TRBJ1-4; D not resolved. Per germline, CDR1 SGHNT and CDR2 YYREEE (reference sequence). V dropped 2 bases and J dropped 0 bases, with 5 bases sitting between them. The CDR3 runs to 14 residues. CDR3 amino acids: CASSFKSTNEKLFF. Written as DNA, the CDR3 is TGTGCCAGCAGCTTTAAGTCAACTAATGAAAAACTGTTTTTT.

CDR3 in amino acids: CASSEAGSGTDTQYF. For the CDR3, the DNA is TGTGCCAGCAGTGAGGCGGGGTCGGGCACAGATACGCAGTATTTT. J is TRBJ2-3 and V is TRBV2; a possible D gene is TRBD2 (6 bases). This CDR3 region has 15 residues. CDR1 SNHLY and CDR2 FYNNEI come from the germline V gene. Deletions cut 3 bases from V and 1 base from J, with 11 bases between.

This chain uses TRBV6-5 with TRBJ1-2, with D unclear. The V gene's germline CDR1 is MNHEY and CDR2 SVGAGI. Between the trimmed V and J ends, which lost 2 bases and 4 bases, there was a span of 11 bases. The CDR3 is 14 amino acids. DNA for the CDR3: TGTGCCAGCAGTTACACGGGCCTTACCTATGGCTACACCTTC. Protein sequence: CASSYTGLTYGYTF.

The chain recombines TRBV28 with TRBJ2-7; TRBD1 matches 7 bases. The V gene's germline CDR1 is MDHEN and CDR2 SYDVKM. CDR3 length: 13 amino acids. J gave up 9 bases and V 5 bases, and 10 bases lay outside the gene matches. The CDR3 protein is CASSRTTGWVQYF. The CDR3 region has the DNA TGTGCCAGCAGTCGGACGACAGGGTGGGTGCAGTACTTC.

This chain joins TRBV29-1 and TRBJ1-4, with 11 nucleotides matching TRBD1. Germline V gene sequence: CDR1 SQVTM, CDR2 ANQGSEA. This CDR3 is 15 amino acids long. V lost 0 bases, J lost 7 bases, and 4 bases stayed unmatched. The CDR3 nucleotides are TGCAGCGTTGAAGAGAGGACAGGGGGCGTTGAAAAACTGTTTTTT. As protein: CSVEERTGGVEKLFF.

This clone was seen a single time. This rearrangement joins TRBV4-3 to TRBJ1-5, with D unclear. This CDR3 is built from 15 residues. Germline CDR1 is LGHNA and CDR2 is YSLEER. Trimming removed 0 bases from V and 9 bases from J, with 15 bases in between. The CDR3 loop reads CASSQDMAGVRPQHF. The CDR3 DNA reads TGCGCCAGCAGCCAAGACATGGCGGGAGTTCGGCCCCAGCATTTT.

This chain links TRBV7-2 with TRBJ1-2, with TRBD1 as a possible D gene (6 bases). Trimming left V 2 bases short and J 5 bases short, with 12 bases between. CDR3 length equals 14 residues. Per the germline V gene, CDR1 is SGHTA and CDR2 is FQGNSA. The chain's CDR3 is CASSLPSQGYGYTF. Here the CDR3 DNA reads TGTGCCAGCAGCTTACCGAGCCAGGGGTATGGCTACACCTTC.

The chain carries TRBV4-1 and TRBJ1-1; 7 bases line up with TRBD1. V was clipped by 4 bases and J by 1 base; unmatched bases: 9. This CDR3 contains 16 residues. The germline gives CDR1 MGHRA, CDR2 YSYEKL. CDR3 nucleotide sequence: TGCGCCAGCAGCCGCTACCCCGGGACAGCGAACACTGAAGCTTTCTTT. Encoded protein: CASSRYPGTANTEAFF.

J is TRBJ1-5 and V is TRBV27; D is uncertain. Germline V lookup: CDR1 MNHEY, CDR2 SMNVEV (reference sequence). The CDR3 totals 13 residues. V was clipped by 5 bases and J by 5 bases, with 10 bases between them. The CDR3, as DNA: TGTGCCAGCAGTCCCCGACGGTATCAGCCCCAGCATTTT. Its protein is CASSPRRYQPQHF.

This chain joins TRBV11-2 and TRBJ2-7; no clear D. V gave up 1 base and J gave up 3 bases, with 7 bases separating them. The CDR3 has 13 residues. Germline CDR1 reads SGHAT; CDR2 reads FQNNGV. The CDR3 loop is CASSLAGSYEQYF. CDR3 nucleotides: TGTGCCAGCAGCTTAGCTGGCAGCTACGAGCAGTACTTC.

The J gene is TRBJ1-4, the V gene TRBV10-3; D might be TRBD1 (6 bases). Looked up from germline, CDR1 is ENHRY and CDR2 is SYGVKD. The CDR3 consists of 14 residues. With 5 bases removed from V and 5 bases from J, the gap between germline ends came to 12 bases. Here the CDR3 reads CAISTGLFNEKLFF. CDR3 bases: TGTGCCATCAGTACAGGGCTTTTCAATGAAAAACTGTTTTTT.

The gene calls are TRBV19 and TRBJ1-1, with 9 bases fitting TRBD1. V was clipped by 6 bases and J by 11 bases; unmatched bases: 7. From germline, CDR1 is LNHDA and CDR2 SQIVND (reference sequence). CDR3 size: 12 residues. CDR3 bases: TGTGCCAGTAGCCTTACAGGGGGCGCGGCTTTCTTT. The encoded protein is CASSLTGGAAFF.

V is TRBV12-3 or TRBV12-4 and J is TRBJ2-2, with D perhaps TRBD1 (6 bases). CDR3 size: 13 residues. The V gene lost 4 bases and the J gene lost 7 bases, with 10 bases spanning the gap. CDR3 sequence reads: CASSYRAGGELFF. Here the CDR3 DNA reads TGTGCCAGCAGTTACAGGGCGGGCGGGGAGCTGTTTTTT.